Listed below are T cell receptor beta chains from one sample, sequenced in a study of shared clonotypes between healthy human individuals. Sequencing was performed with immunoSEQ multiplex PCR; in TCRdb, only in-frame clones are kept and a portion is missing. The profile shows 2 million to 2.5 million clones, roughly 95% of them singletons. The specimen sequenced was naive CD4+ T cells sorted from blood. The receptors stem from a man aged 18 to 29 in good health. Each CDR3 is given with its conserved first and last residue. A D gene is named only where the DNA matches it firmly. Some rows have no size entry. The others give once, few or many, or a class for an expanded clone.

len: 14
d_gene: NA
j_gene: TRBJ2-7
v_gene: TRBV7-8
abundance: NA
CDR3aa: CASSLEEVTYEQYF
CDR3nt: TGTGCCAGCAGCTTAGAGGAGGTTACCTACGAGCAGTACTTC

len: 13
d_gene: NA
j_gene: TRBJ1-6
v_gene: TRBV7-2
abundance: NA
CDR3aa: CASSLGTQSPLHF
CDR3nt: TGTGCCAGCAGCTTAGGCACCCAGTCACCCCTCCACTTT

len: 13
d_gene: TRBD1
j_gene: TRBJ1-1
v_gene: TRBV30
abundance: few
CDR3aa: CAWDRDMNTEAFF
CDR3nt: TGTGCCTGGGACAGGGATATGAACACTGAAGCTTTCTTT

len: 14
d_gene: TRBD1
j_gene: TRBJ2-7
v_gene: TRBV5-4
abundance: NA
CDR3aa: CASSLGQGGYEQYF
CDR3nt: TGTGCCAGCAGCTTAGGACAGGGTGGTTACGAGCAGTACTTC

len: 16
d_gene: NA
j_gene: TRBJ2-5
v_gene: TRBV5-4
abundance: NA
CDR3aa: CASSLVTGPIQETQYF
CDR3nt: TGTGCCAGCAGCTTGGTTACGGGCCCCATACAAGAGACCCAGTACTTC

len: 15
d_gene: NA
j_gene: TRBJ1-6
v_gene: TRBV7-9
abundance: NA
CDR3aa: CASSLEGGYNSPLHF
CDR3nt: TGTGCCAGCAGCTTAGAGGGGGGTTATAATTCACCCCTCCACTTT

len: 15
d_gene: NA
j_gene: TRBJ2-3
v_gene: TRBV9
abundance: NA
CDR3aa: CASSVNPGGTDTQYF
CDR3nt: TGTGCCAGCAGCGTAAATCCGGGAGGCACAGATACGCAGTATTTT

len: 14
d_gene: TRBD1
j_gene: TRBJ2-7
v_gene: TRBV5-1
abundance: NA
CDR3aa: CASSLGPTGDEQYF
CDR3nt: TGCGCCAGCAGCTTGGGGCCGACAGGGGACGAGCAGTACTTC

len: 20
d_gene: TRBD2
j_gene: TRBJ2-7
v_gene: TRBV27
abundance: NA
CDR3aa: CASSLKPAGMGLADSYEQYF
CDR3nt: TGTGCCAGCAGTTTAAAACCCGCGGGGATGGGGCTAGCGGACTCCTACGAGCAGTACTTC

len: 15
d_gene: NA
j_gene: TRBJ1-6
v_gene: TRBV19
abundance: NA
CDR3aa: CASSIWAADNSPLHF
CDR3nt: TGTGCCAGTAGTATTTGGGCGGCAGATAATTCACCCCTCCACTTT

len: 15
d_gene: NA
j_gene: TRBJ2-3
v_gene: TRBV30
abundance: NA
CDR3aa: CAWRKGVKHTDTQYF
CDR3nt: TGTGCCTGGAGGAAAGGGGTTAAGCACACAGATACGCAGTATTTT

len: 17
d_gene: TRBD1
j_gene: TRBJ2-7
v_gene: TRBV7-2
abundance: NA
CDR3aa: CASSLVVARDRPYEQYF
CDR3nt: TGTGCCAGCAGCTTAGTAGTAGCCAGGGACAGGCCCTACGAGCAGTACTTC

len: 18
d_gene: TRBD1
j_gene: TRBJ1-3
v_gene: TRBV11-2
abundance: NA
CDR3aa: CASSSPRGTGISGNTIYF
CDR3nt: TGTGCCAGCAGCTCCCCCCGGGGGACAGGGATCTCTGGAAACACCATATATTTT

len: 15
d_gene: TRBD1
j_gene: TRBJ1-2
v_gene: TRBV28
abundance: NA
CDR3aa: CASSPFVTGNYGYTF
CDR3nt: TGTGCCAGCAGCCCCTTTGTGACAGGGAACTATGGCTACACCTTC

len: 15
d_gene: NA
j_gene: TRBJ1-5
v_gene: TRBV5-4
abundance: NA
CDR3aa: CASSSDLGSNQPQHF
CDR3nt: TGTGCCAGCAGCTCTGACTTAGGCAGCAATCAGCCCCAGCATTTT

len: 19
d_gene: TRBD2
j_gene: TRBJ2-1
v_gene: TRBV11-2
abundance: NA
CDR3aa: CASSLETGPSVGRDNEQFF
CDR3nt: TGTGCCAGCAGCTTAGAGACCGGCCCTAGCGTGGGGAGGGACAATGAGCAGTTCTTC

len: 17
d_gene: NA
j_gene: TRBJ1-1
v_gene: TRBV21-1
abundance: NA
CDR3aa: CASSKALWGRENTEAFF
CDR3nt: TGTGCCAGCAGCAAAGCGCTTTGGGGCAGGGAGAACACTGAAGCTTTCTTT